The 20 T cell receptor beta chains below were found in one sample sequenced in a study of control samples from healthy donors and cancer patients. Profiling relied on immunoSEQ multiplex PCR, and the TCRdb table lists in-frame clones only, not all of them. The table has around 90,000 clones, about 82% seen once. The sequencing sample was made of blood. All receptors come from a man aged 30 to 45 in good health.

The rearrangement uses TRBV19 and TRBJ1-2; no clear D gene. Trimming cost V 2 bases and J 7 bases, with 11 bases left between them. The CDR3 is made up of 13 amino acids. CDR1 is LNHDA and CDR2 is SQIVND in the germline V gene (reference sequence). The CDR3 DNA is TGTGCCAGTAGTATAACGTCAGGAGGTGGCTACACCTTC. Its translation: CASSITSGGGYTF.

This sequence joins TRBV5-1 and TRBJ2-3; D remains unclear. The germline gives CDR1 SGHRS, CDR2 YFSETQ. The CDR3 is 14 residues long. Trimming removed 0 bases at V and 2 bases at J, with 7 bases between. This CDR3 is CASSLAISTDTQYF. For the CDR3, the DNA is TGCGCCAGCAGCTTGGCCATCTCCACAGATACGCAGTATTTT.

CDR3 residues: CASSEGTRDRGGQPQHF. The CDR3 DNA reads as TGTGCCAGCAGTGAGGGCACCCGGGACAGGGGAGGTCAGCCCCAGCATTTT. The chain couples TRBV25-1 to TRBJ1-5, with 10 positions matching TRBD1. The V and J ends lost 3 bases and 6 bases, in that order; junction bases with no gene match: 11. This CDR3 has 17 amino acids. The germline gives CDR1 MGHDK, CDR2 SYGVNS.

V usage is TRBV5-1 and J usage is TRBJ2-7; 12 bases are shared with TRBD2. This CDR3 region has 18 residues. CDR1 SGHRS and CDR2 YFSETQ come from the germline V gene. V gave up 2 bases and J gave up 2 bases; unmatched junction bases: 11. The CDR3 bases are TGCGCCAGCAGCTTAACTTGGACTAGCGGGGCCTTAACCTACGAGCAGTACTTC. Amino acid sequence: CASSLTWTSGALTYEQYF.

This clone was recorded once. This chain uses TRBV24-1 with TRBJ1-2, with a tentative D call TRBD1 (6 bases). This CDR3 has 15 residues. Germline loops: CDR1 KGHDR, CDR2 SFDVKD. Trimming cost V 2 bases and J 7 bases, with 16 bases left between them. The chain's CDR3 is CATSDSGRGTGGYTF. The CDR3 nucleotides read TGTGCCACCAGTGATTCTGGCAGGGGAACAGGTGGCTACACCTTC.

This chain connects TRBV27 to TRBJ1-5; the D gene is possibly TRBD1 (6 bases). CDR3 length equals 15 residues. With 5 bases removed from V and 0 bases from J, the gap between germline ends came to 11 bases. Germline CDR1 reads MNHEY; CDR2 reads SMNVEV (reference sequence). The CDR3 DNA reads as TGTGCCAGCAGTACGGGGGGCTATAGCAATCAGCCCCAGCATTTT. Protein sequence: CASSTGGYSNQPQHF.

V and J are TRBV19 and TRBJ2-1; 7 positions match TRBD1. There are 15 residues in the CDR3. In germline, CDR1 is LNHDA, CDR2 SQIVND (reference sequence). V lost 6 bases, J lost 0 bases, and 5 bases stayed unmatched. The CDR3 sequence is CASSISGGSYNEQFF. CDR3 in DNA: TGTGCCAGTAGCATCTCAGGGGGCTCCTACAATGAGCAGTTCTTC.

The chain has TRBV21-1 and TRBJ1-5; the table names TRBD1, a call not compared with the DNA. TRBV21-1 is listed as a pseudogene. This CDR3 has 17 residues. CDR3 protein: CASSKPLTTESNQPQHF. For the CDR3, the DNA is TGTGCCAGCAGCAAACCTCTAACGACAGAAAGCAATCAGCCCCAGCATTTT.

The chain couples TRBV27 to TRBJ1-2; D ambiguous. The CDR3 contains 13 residues. Germline CDR1 MNHEY, CDR2 SMNVEV (reference sequence). V gave up 5 bases and J gave up 0 bases, with 7 bases separating them. The CDR3 spells CASSPGANYGYTF. For the CDR3, the DNA is TGTGCCAGCAGTCCGGGAGCTAACTATGGCTACACCTTC.

The chain employs TRBV9 and TRBJ1-4, with 8 nucleotides matching TRBD1. The V segment lost 1 base and the J segment 8 bases; nucleotides outside the gene matches: 7. The CDR3 has 15 amino acids. Germline V lookup: CDR1 SGDLS, CDR2 YYNGEE. The CDR3 region is CASSVTGGGKEKLFF. The CDR3, as DNA: TGTGCCAGCAGCGTAACAGGGGGAGGGAAAGAAAAACTGTTTTTT.

The chain has TRBV5-6 and TRBJ1-4, with no clear D. Germline V CDR1 and CDR2: SGHDT, YYEEEE. V was shortened by 0 bases and J by 4 bases, with 10 bases between the two germline ends. There are 15 residues in the CDR3. CDR3 in DNA: TGTGCCAGCAGCTTGGCCCTGGCGAATAATGAAAAACTGTTTTTT. Its protein product is CASSLALANNEKLFF.

The chain carries TRBV16 and TRBJ2-7; D gene ambiguous. V was trimmed by 5 bases and J by 2 bases, leaving 10 bases between them. The CDR3 extends over 13 amino acids. Per germline, CDR1 KGHSY and CDR2 FQNENV. CDR3 bases: TGTGCCAGCAGCAGGACGGACGCCTACGAGCAGTACTTC. Translated, it gives CASSRTDAYEQYF. Full variable domain (rest looked up from reference TRBV16 and TRBJ2-7): GEEVAQTPKHLVRGEGQKAKLYCAPIKGHSYVFWYQQVLKNEFKFLISFQNENVFDETGMPKERFSAKCLPNSPCSLEIQATKLEDSAVYFCASSRTDAYEQYFGPGTRLTVT.

On this clone itself: One end of the junction is discordant with germline, which a read error may explain. In DNA form, the CDR3 reads TGTGCCAGCAGCATAACGTCCGACAGGGGAAACACCATATATTTT. Its translation: CASSITSDRGNTIYF. The chain combines TRBV7-3 with TRBJ1-3, with D possibly being TRBD1 (6 bases). The CDR3 covers 15 residues. Germline CDR1 reads SGHTA; CDR2 reads FQGTGA.

The chain recombines TRBV27 with TRBJ1-5, with 7 bases that match TRBD1. J gave up 3 bases and V 3 bases, and 2 bases lay outside the gene matches. Germline V gene lookup returns CDR1 MNHEY and CDR2 SMNVEV (reference sequence). This CDR3 spans 14 amino acids. This chain's CDR3 is CASSFGTVNQPQHF. The CDR3 DNA sequence: TGTGCCAGCAGTTTCGGGACAGTCAATCAGCCCCAGCATTTT.

The rearrangement uses TRBV19 and TRBJ1-1, with 7 bases identical to TRBD1. This CDR3 has 14 residues. CDR1 and CDR2 from the germline V gene are LNHDA and SQIVND (reference sequence). V shed 5 bases and J 1 base; nucleotides not matched to a gene: 4. The CDR3 region is CASSGTVKNTEAFF. The CDR3 DNA follows: TGTGCCAGTAGTGGGACAGTTAAGAACACTGAAGCTTTCTTT.

The rearrangement uses TRBV5-1 and TRBJ2-3; 9 bases line up with TRBD2. CDR3 length: 15 residues. J lost 0 bases, V lost 9 bases, and 8 bases had no gene match. CDR1 and CDR2 (germline): SGHRS, YFSETQ. This CDR3 reads CATTRGGLSTDTQYF. In DNA form, the CDR3 reads TGCGCCACCACGCGGGGGGGTCTCAGCACAGATACGCAGTATTTT. Variable domain in full (rest from reference TRBV5-1 and TRBJ2-3): KAGVTQTPRYLIKTRGQQVTLSCSPISGHRSVSWYQQTPGQGLQFLFEYFSETQRNKGNFPGRFSGRQFSNSRSEMNVSTLELGDSALYLCATTRGGLSTDTQYFGPGTRLTVL.

V gene TRBV12-3 or TRBV12-4 combines with J gene TRBJ2-3, with a weak D call TRBD2 (6 bases). The V end lost 4 bases, the J end lost 1 base, and 6 bases lay between the germline ends. CDR3 size: 13 residues. CDR3: CASSWEGTDTQYF. CDR3 sequence (DNA): TGTGCCAGCAGTTGGGAGGGCACAGATACGCAGTATTTT.

V and J are TRBV28 and TRBJ1-2, with a tentative D call TRBD1 (5 bases). This CDR3 has 14 amino acids. CDR1 MDHEN and CDR2 SYDVKM come from the germline V gene. Trimming removed 6 bases at V and 3 bases at J, with 14 bases between. CDR3 amino acids: CASSRTQGHYGYTF. CDR3 in DNA: TGTGCCAGCAGCCGAACTCAGGGCCACTATGGCTACACCTTC.

This chain joins TRBV5-4 and TRBJ2-1; D not resolved. CDR1 is SGHNT, CDR2 YYREEE, per germline (reference sequence). Trimming took off 3 bases at V and 4 bases at J, with 2 bases between the two ends. This CDR3 region has 11 residues. In nucleotides, the CDR3 is TGTGCCAGCAGCTCGTACAATGAGCAGTTCTTC. Translation gives CASSSYNEQFF.

This chain joins TRBV30 and TRBJ2-6; possible D gene TRBD2, 5 bases. This CDR3 is built from 16 residues. Trimming cost V 4 bases and J 0 bases, with 13 bases left between them. CDR1 and CDR2 (germline): GTSNPN, SVGIG (reference sequence). The CDR3 region is CAWNKGLSSGANVLTF. The CDR3 DNA sequence: TGTGCCTGGAATAAAGGACTTTCCTCTGGGGCCAACGTCCTGACTTTC. Looking up the rest from reference TRBV30 and TRBJ2-6 gives the full variable domain: SQTIHQWPATLVQPVGSPLSLECTVEGTSNPNLYWYRQAAGRGLQLLFYSVGIGQISSEVPQNLSASRPQDRQFILSSKKLLLSDSGFYLCAWNKGLSSGANVLTFGAGSRLTVL.